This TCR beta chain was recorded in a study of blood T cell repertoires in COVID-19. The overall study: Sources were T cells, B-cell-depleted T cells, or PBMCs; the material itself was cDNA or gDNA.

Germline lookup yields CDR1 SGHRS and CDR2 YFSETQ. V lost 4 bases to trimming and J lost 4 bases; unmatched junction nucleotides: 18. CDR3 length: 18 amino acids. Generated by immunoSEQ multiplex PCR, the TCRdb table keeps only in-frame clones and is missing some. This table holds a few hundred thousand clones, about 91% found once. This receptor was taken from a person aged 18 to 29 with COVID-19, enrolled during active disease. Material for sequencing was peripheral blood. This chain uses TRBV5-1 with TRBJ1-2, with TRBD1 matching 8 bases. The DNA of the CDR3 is TGCGCCAGCAGCCTGGAGCCGGGACAGGAGGTTCCCTTCTATGGCTACACCTTC. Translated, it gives CASSLEPGQEVPFYGYTF.